What follows are 20 T cell receptor beta chains derived from one specimen sequenced in a study of cytomegalovirus exposure and HLA in healthy donors. PCR primers comprised 60 Vbeta and 13 Jbeta primers. Only in-frame clones appear in the TCRdb table, and some are missing; sequencing was by immunoSEQ multiplex PCR. The sample yields about 130,000 clones, roughly a sixth seen once. The source material was PBMCs. The receptors derive from a female donor in good health and CMV-seropositive.

The V call is TRBV5-6, the J call TRBJ2-5; D remains ambiguous. V was pared by 2 bases and J by 2 bases, with 7 bases between. The CDR3 extends over 13 amino acids. The germline gives CDR1 SGHDT, CDR2 YYEEEE. The CDR3 sequence: CASSLNRQETQYF. In DNA form, the CDR3 reads TGTGCCAGCAGCTTAAACAGACAAGAGACCCAGTACTTC.

The V gene is TRBV28, the J gene TRBJ1-2; tentatively, D is TRBD1 (6 bases). The V gene lost 5 bases and the J gene lost 4 bases, with 8 bases spanning the gap. Germline CDR1 and CDR2: MDHEN and SYDVKM. The CDR3 extends over 12 amino acids. CDR3 in DNA: TGTGCCAGCAGTAGCAGGGGCTATGGCTACACCTTC. Its protein product is CASSSRGYGYTF.

The chain links TRBV5-3 to TRBJ2-1, with 12 bases that match TRBD2. TRBV5-3 is an open reading frame, and its role is uncertain. The CDR3 extends over 20 amino acids. V lost 3 bases, J lost 8 bases, and 21 bases stayed unmatched. The CDR3 DNA reads TGTGCCAGAAGCTGGGGACTAGCGGGTGGAACTGGGATAGACCGACATGAGCAGTTCTTC. Its protein product is CARSWGLAGGTGIDRHEQFF.

The chain links TRBV7-2 to TRBJ2-1; 7 positions match TRBD2. J lost 5 bases, V lost 8 bases, and 12 bases had no gene match. The CDR3 has 15 amino acids. The germline V gene has CDR1 SGHTA and CDR2 FQGNSA. The CDR3 region has the DNA TGTGCCAGCCGGGAGCGGCGGGGGTGGGACAATGAGCAGTTCTTC. Its protein is CASRERRGWDNEQFF. Using reference TRBV7-2 and TRBJ2-1 for the parts outside the CDR3, the full variable domain is GAGVSQSPSNKVTEKGKDVELRCDPISGHTALYWYRQSLGQGLEFLIYFQGNSAPDKSGLPSDRFSAERTGGSVSTLTIQRTQQEDSAVYLCASRERRGWDNEQFFGPGTRLTVL.

The CDR3 protein is CASSDPGEETQYF. Written as DNA, the CDR3 is TGCGCCAGCAGTGACCCAGGGGAAGAGACCCAGTACTTC. The chain couples TRBV10-1 to TRBJ2-5, with D maybe TRBD1 (6 bases). The CDR3 loop spans 13 amino acids. Per the germline V gene, CDR1 is WNHNN and CDR2 is SYGVQD (reference sequence). V gave up 3 bases and J gave up 3 bases, with 8 bases separating them.

The rearrangement joins TRBV5-1 to TRBJ2-3; no clear D. V was cut by 0 bases and J by 2 bases, with 7 bases left in between. Germline values: CDR1 SGHRS, CDR2 YFSETQ. This CDR3 is built from 14 residues. This CDR3 reads CASSLELTTDTQYF. The CDR3 nucleotides read TGCGCCAGCAGCTTGGAGCTAACCACAGATACGCAGTATTTT. The full variable domain, rest sourced from reference TRBV5-1 and TRBJ2-3, is KAGVTQTPRYLIKTRGQQVTLSCSPISGHRSVSWYQQTPGQGLQFLFEYFSETQRNKGNFPGRFSGRQFSNSRSEMNVSTLELGDSALYLCASSLELTTDTQYFGPGTRLTVL.

This clone was counted a few times. The genes are TRBV7-2 and TRBJ1-2; D might be TRBD1 (6 bases). There are 16 residues in the CDR3. The V and J ends lost 2 bases and 2 bases respectively, with 15 bases between them. Germline V gives CDR1 SGHTA, CDR2 FQGNSA. CDR3 bases: TGTGCCAGCAGCTTATTTGCAGGGGCGGAAAACTATGGCTACACCTTC. Translating gives CASSLFAGAENYGYTF.

V and J are TRBV7-2 and TRBJ2-1, with a tentative D call TRBD2 (5 bases). V shed 4 bases and J shed 6 bases, with 16 bases lying between them. The CDR3 runs to 15 residues. Germline V CDR1 and CDR2: SGHTA, FQGNSA. In DNA, the CDR3 is TGTGCCAGCAGCTCTAGGCGGGCTTTGGGCAATGAGCAGTTCTTC. Protein: CASSSRRALGNEQFF.

CDR3: CASSPPTSGGGGTQYF. In DNA form, the CDR3 reads TGTGCCAGCTCACCACCGACTAGCGGAGGCGGTGGGACCCAGTACTTC. The rearrangement links TRBV18 to TRBJ2-5; 9 bases agree with TRBD2. J lost 7 bases, V lost 0 bases, and 9 bases had no gene match. The CDR3 has 16 residues. CDR1 and CDR2 (germline): KGHSH, LQKENI.

In DNA, the CDR3 is TGTGCCAGCAGCGCGGGACTAGCGGTCACAGATACGCAGTATTTT. Amino acid sequence: CASSAGLAVTDTQYF. This chain links TRBV9 with TRBJ2-3; TRBD2 aligns across 11 bases. The CDR3 runs to 15 residues. Trimming cost V 3 bases and J 2 bases; bases outside gene matches: 2. Germline loops: CDR1 SGDLS, CDR2 YYNGEE.

The rearrangement uses TRBV30 and TRBJ1-6; unclear D gene. This CDR3 spans 16 amino acids. V lost 4 bases to trimming and J lost 0 bases, with 13 bases between them. Germline V gene data show CDR1 as GTSNPN and CDR2 as SVGIG (reference sequence). CDR3 region: CAWTSGSFSYNSPLHF. The CDR3 region has the DNA TGTGCCTGGACATCCGGGAGCTTCTCCTATAATTCACCCCTCCACTTT.

The chain couples TRBV6-4 to TRBJ2-2; no firm D call. The CDR3 has 14 amino acids. CDR1 and CDR2 from the germline V gene are MRHNA and SNTAGT. Deletions cut 7 bases from V and 2 bases from J, with 11 bases between. The CDR3 nucleotides are TGTGCCAGCACGGTTCATCTTAACACCGGGGAGCTGTTTTTT. As protein: CASTVHLNTGELFF.

The chain employs TRBV4-2 and TRBJ2-3; the D is unclear. The V end was cut by 0 bases, the J end by 3 bases, with 13 bases between. This CDR3 has 16 amino acids. Germline loops: CDR1 LGHNA, CDR2 YNFKEQ. CDR3 bases: TGTGCCAGCAGCCAAGAATTTAGTCGGGTAACAGATACGCAGTATTTT. Translated: CASSQEFSRVTDTQYF.

The CDR3: CASSYREGADTQYF. As DNA, the CDR3 is TGTGCCAGCAGTTATAGGGAAGGGGCAGATACGCAGTATTTT. V is TRBV6-5 and J is TRBJ2-3; maybe TRBD1 (5 bases). Germline CDR1 reads MNHEY; CDR2 reads SVGAGI. V lost 3 bases, J lost 4 bases, and 11 bases lay in between. The CDR3 runs 14 residues.

The V and J genes are TRBV5-1 and TRBJ2-1; TRBD2 matches at 7 bases. From germline, CDR1 is SGHRS and CDR2 YFSETQ. Unmatched junction bases numbered 9, after V lost 0 bases and J lost 3 bases. The CDR3 extends over 17 amino acids. The CDR3 is CASSLDPSGTIYNEQFF. In nucleotides, the CDR3 is TGCGCCAGCAGCTTGGACCCATCCGGGACTATCTACAATGAGCAGTTCTTC.

J is TRBJ2-7 and V is TRBV29-1; tentative D call: TRBD1 (5 bases). Germline V gives CDR1 SQVTM, CDR2 ANQGSEA. The CDR3 loop spans 14 amino acids. V dropped 5 bases and J dropped 3 bases, with 17 bases sitting between them. The CDR3 coding sequence is TGCAGCGTTACCTATCTTGGGGCAGGCTACGAGCAGTACTTC. Translating gives CSVTYLGAGYEQYF.

This chain uses TRBV4-1 with TRBJ2-7, with 9 nucleotides matching TRBD2. The V and J ends lost 4 bases and 7 bases, in that order; junction bases with no gene match: 11. The germline CDR1 and CDR2 sequences are MGHRA and YSYEKL. This CDR3 region has 15 residues. The CDR3 DNA follows: TGCGCCAGCAGCCGAAACGTTCCTAGCGGGGTTGAGCAGTACTTC. Translation gives CASSRNVPSGVEQYF.

V and J are TRBV5-6 and TRBJ2-3; 10 positions agree with TRBD2. Unmatched junction bases numbered 2, after V lost 4 bases and J lost 0 bases. Germline CDR1 is SGHDT and CDR2 is YYEEEE. The CDR3 covers 15 residues. This CDR3 reads CASSKLAGSTDTQYF. CDR3 bases: TGTGCCAGCAGCAAACTAGCGGGGAGCACAGATACGCAGTATTTT.

V and J are TRBV14 and TRBJ1-2; D perhaps matches TRBD1 (6 bases). CDR3 size: 13 residues. Trimming took off 5 bases at V and 3 bases at J, with 10 bases between the two ends. Germline V lookup: CDR1 SGHDN, CDR2 FVKESK. The CDR3 nucleotides are TGTGCCAGCAGCGTTAGGACAGACTATGGCTACACCTTC. This encodes CASSVRTDYGYTF.

This clone has more than one count but fewer than ten. The chain combines TRBV30 with TRBJ1-4, with TRBD1 matching over 7 bases. Germline values: CDR1 GTSNPN, CDR2 SVGIG (reference sequence). Losses at the gene ends were 0 bases for V and 4 bases for J; bases not matched to a gene: 5. CDR3 length: 15 residues. The CDR3 DNA is TGTGCCTGGAGTGTTCCGGGACAGCTTAATGAAAAACTGTTTTTT. This codes for CAWSVPGQLNEKLFF.